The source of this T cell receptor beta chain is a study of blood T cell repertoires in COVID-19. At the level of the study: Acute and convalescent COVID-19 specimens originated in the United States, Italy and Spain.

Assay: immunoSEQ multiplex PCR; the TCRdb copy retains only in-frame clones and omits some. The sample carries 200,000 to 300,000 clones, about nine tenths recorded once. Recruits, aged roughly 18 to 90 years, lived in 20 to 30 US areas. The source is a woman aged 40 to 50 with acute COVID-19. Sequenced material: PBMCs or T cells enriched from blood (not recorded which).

In nucleotides, the CDR3 is TGCGCCAGCAGAGAACCCGGGACTTCTAGGGAGACCCAGTACTTC. Translating it yields CASREPGTSRETQYF. The chain combines TRBV10-2 with TRBJ2-5; TRBD2 is a possible D gene (6 bases). The CDR3 has 15 residues. Deletions cut 6 bases from V and 5 bases from J, with 19 bases between. CDR1 WSHSY and CDR2 SAAADI come from the germline V gene.